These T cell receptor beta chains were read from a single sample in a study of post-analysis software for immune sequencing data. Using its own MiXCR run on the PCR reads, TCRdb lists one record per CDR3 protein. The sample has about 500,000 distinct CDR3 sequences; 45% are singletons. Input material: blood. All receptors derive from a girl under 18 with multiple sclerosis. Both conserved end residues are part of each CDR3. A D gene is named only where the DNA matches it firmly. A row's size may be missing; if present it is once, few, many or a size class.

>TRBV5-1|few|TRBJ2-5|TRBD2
TGCGCCAGCAGCTTGGCCCAGCTAGCGGGAGTCCAAGAGACCCAGTACTTC
CASSLAQLAGVQETQYF
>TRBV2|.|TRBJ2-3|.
TGTGCCAGCAGGGCTCGGGGCGCAACAGATACGCAGTATTTT
CASRARGATDTQYF
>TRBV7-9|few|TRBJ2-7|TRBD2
TGTGCCAGCAGCTCCGACGGGACTAGAGGCGCCGAGCAGTACTTC
CASSSDGTRGAEQYF
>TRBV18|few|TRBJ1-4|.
TGTGCCAGCTCACCACGAGGTCAGTCTAATGAAAAACTGTTTTTT
CASSPRGQSNEKLFF
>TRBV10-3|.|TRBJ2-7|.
TGTGCCGTCAGTGAAATCATCTACGAGCAGTACTTC
CAVSEIIYEQYF
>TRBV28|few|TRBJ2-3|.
TGTGCCAGCATGACTAGTCCGAGCACAGATACGCAGTATTTT
CASMTSPSTDTQYF
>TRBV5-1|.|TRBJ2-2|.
TGCGCCAGCAGCTTGGATCGGGCGGCAAACACCGGGGAGCTGTTTTTT
CASSLDRAANTGELFF
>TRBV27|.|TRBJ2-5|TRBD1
TGTGCCAGCAGTTCGCTTAGGACAGGGGGCTTGGGAGAGACCCAGTACTTC
CASSSLRTGGLGETQYF
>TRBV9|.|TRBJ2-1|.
TGTGCCAGCAGCATTTGGGCCGGGGTCGGAGAGAACAATGAGCAGTTCTTC
CASSIWAGVGENNEQFF
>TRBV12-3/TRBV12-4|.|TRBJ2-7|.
TGTGCCAGCAGTTTCGACAATGACGAGCAGTACTTC
CASSFDNDEQYF
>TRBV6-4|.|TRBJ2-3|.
TGTGCCAGCAGTGCCGGGGACGGTTCTAGCACAGATACGCAGTATTTT
CASSAGDGSSTDTQYF
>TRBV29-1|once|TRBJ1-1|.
TGCAGCGTTGCTCTCCTTAGCGCTGAAGCTTTCTTT
CSVALLSAEAFF
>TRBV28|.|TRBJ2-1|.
TGTGCCAGCAGTCCGTCTTACCTTAGCCGACGCTCCTACAATGAGCAGTTCTTC
CASSPSYLSRRSYNEQFF
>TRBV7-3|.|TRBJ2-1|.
TGTGCCAGCAGCTTAAGCCCTAGCCAGGGTGAGCAGTTCTTC
CASSLSPSQGEQFF
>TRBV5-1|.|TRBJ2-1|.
TGCGCCAGCAGCTTGGAACTCAGCAGTTACAATGAGCAGTTCTTC
CASSLELSSYNEQFF
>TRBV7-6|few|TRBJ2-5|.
TGTGCCAGCAGCTTGATCTCTCGGGGCACAGGGGAGACCCAGTACTTC
CASSLISRGTGETQYF
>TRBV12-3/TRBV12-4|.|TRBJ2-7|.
TGTGCCAGCAGTTTAGAGGCGGGGCCCTACGAGCAGTACTTC
CASSLEAGPYEQYF
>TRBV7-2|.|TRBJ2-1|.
TGTGCCAGCAGCTTTTCTCCGGGGCTAAATGAGCAGTTCTTC
CASSFSPGLNEQFF
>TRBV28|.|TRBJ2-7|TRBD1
TGTGCCAGCAGCACAGGGGCGCTCATCTACGAGCAGTACTTC
CASSTGALIYEQYF
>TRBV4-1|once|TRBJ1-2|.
TGCGCCAGCAGCCAAGTTTTAAGGACGGGGGGCGTCGACTATGGCTACACCTTC
CASSQVLRTGGVDYGYTF
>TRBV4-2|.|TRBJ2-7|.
TGTGCCAGCAGCCAAGATACAGGGAGTCAAGTTGCCGAGCAGTACTTC
CASSQDTGSQVAEQYF
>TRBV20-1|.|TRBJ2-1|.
TGCAGTGGAATAAGCTCCTACAATGAGCAGTTCTTC
CSGISSYNEQFF
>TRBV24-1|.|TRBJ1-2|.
TGTGCCACCAGCGATTCGTCAGGGAGGACTGGCTACACCTTC
CATSDSSGRTGYTF
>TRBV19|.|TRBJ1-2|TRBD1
TGTGCCAGTAGTTGGACAGGTCTTGGCTACACCTTC
CASSWTGLGYTF
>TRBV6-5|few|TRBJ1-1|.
TGTGCCAGCAGTTTAATCTCCAGGGTACTGAACACTGAAGCTTTCTTT
CASSLISRVLNTEAFF
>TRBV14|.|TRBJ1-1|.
TGTGCCAGCAGCCAAGGGGATGGCAGGCCAATTGAAGCTTTCTTT
CASSQGDGRPIEAFF
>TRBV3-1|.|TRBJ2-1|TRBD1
TGTGCCAGCAGCCAAGACTCAACAGGGGGTGGTGAGCAGTTCTTC
CASSQDSTGGGEQFF
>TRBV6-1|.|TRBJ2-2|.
TGTGCCAGCAGTGAAGCGCTCACCTATAACACCGGGGAGCTGTTTTTT
CASSEALTYNTGELFF
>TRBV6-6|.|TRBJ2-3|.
TGTGCCAGCAGCCCTGGGACCTCAGATACGCAGTATTTT
CASSPGTSDTQYF
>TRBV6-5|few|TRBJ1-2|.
TGTGCCAGCAGTTACCTGGCGGCAGGGGTTGATGGCTACACCTTC
CASSYLAAGVDGYTF
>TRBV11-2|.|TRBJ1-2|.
TGTGCCATCAGGGGAGATGGCTACACCTTC
CAIRGDGYTF
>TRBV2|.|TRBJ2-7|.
TGTGCCAGCAGTGAAGCTCTGGCGGATACCCCCTACGAGCAGTACTTC
CASSEALADTPYEQYF
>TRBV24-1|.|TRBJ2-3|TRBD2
TGTGCCACCAGTGGAACTAGCGGGAGTGGGTCAGATACGCAGTATTTT
CATSGTSGSGSDTQYF
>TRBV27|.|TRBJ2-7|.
TGTGCCAGCAGTTTGAGGATCTCCCACGAGCAGTACTTC
CASSLRISHEQYF
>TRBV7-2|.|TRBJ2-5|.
TGTGCCAGCAGCTTAGCGGGAGGCAGCGCGCAAAAGACCCAGTACTTC
CASSLAGGSAQKTQYF
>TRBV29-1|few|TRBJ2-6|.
TGCAGCGTTGAAGAAATGAGCCTCTCTGGGGCCAACGTCCTGACTTTC
CSVEEMSLSGANVLTF
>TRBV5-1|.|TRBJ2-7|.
TGCGCCAGCAGCTGGTCTCCCCAGACCTCCTACGAGCAGTACTTC
CASSWSPQTSYEQYF
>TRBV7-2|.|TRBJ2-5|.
TGTGCCAGCAGCCCCGCCGGGGGATGGGAGCAGTACTTC
CASSPAGGWEQYF
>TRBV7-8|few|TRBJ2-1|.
TGTGCCAGCAGCTTTTACGGGATTTTAAATGAGCAGTTCTTC
CASSFYGILNEQFF
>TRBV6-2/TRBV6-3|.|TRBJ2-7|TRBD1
TGTGCCAGCAGTTACCCACAGGGGAGAGACCCCTACGAGCAGTACTTC
CASSYPQGRDPYEQYF
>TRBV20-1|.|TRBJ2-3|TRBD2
TGCAGTGCTCGTTTAAAGCGGGAGTTGTGGGGCACAGATACGCAGTATTTT
CSARLKRELWGTDTQYF